This T cell receptor (beta chain) came from a study of T-cell memory formation after mild COVID-19. MiXCR was run by TCRdb on the 5' RACE reads, yielding one entry per CDR3 protein. Among a few hundred thousand distinct CDR3 sequences, about 17% were seen once, and the ten largest hold under 25%. The CDR3 loop spans 15 amino acids. V lost 6 bases, J lost 6 bases, and 17 bases lay in between. CDR1 and CDR2 (germline): MGHRA, YSYEKL. Concerning this clonotype itself: The antigen is not known.

Findings and caveats of the study: Certain responding clones were present in pre-infection memory, suggesting participation of cross-reactive memory.

This chain connects TRBV4-1 to TRBJ2-2; tentatively, D is TRBD2 (5 bases). The sequencing input was PBMCs or a T cell subset sorted from them (not recorded which). The clonotype was recovered from a man aged 18 to 29 who had mild COVID-19 (a few samples of this study predate the infection). Cell type and time point are not known. The CDR3 DNA reads TGCGCCAGCAGGCCGTTGGGTGAGGGCTCCGGGGAGCTGTTTTTT. It yields the protein CASRPLGEGSGELFF.